Below are 14 T cell receptor beta chains sequenced from a single sample in a study of T cell clonality in common variable immunodeficiency. TCRdb's table, derived via immunoSEQ multiplex PCR, lists solely in-frame clones and lacks some. This sample shows around 81,000 clones and no singletons; around 0.82% rests with the ten largest. The sample consisted of peripheral blood mononuclear cells. The origin of the receptors is a person between 18 and 75 years old in good health.

In its sample, this clone was seen many times. The DNA ends 3 residues before the CDR3 does, and the rest of the CDR3 is filled in from the germline J gene. The genes are TRBV6-2 or TRBV6-3 and TRBJ2-5; possibly TRBD2 for D (5 bases). CDR1 MNHEY and CDR2 SVGEGT come from the germline V gene. CDR3 size: 14 residues. Deletions cut 6 bases from V and 3 bases from J, with 14 bases between. The DNA read from the CDR3 is TGTGCCAGCAGCGACATCGCGGGTGAAGAGACC. Translating it yields CASSDIAGEET. The whole CDR3 region reads CASSDIAGEETQYF.

This clone was seen many times. The CDR3 is cut off 3 residues early in the read; its end comes from the germline J gene. The chain couples TRBV5-1 to TRBJ2-1; 9 nucleotides line up with TRBD2. Germline V CDR1 and CDR2: SGHRS, YFSETQ. Germline trimming cut 7 bases from V and 8 bases from J; bases unmatched to any gene: 19. The CDR3 consists of 17 residues. The CDR3 loop reads CASSLGGSSGIRDEQFF. The DNA read from the CDR3 is TGCGCCAGCTCGCTTGGGGGGTCTAGCGGGATTAGGGATGAG.

This clone came up many times. The CDR3 end is not reached by the read, which stops 3 residues before it; the germline J gene fills it in. The V gene is TRBV5-1, the J gene TRBJ1-1, with 7 positions matching TRBD1. The germline V gene encodes CDR1 SGHRS and CDR2 YFSETQ. The CDR3 totals 14 residues. The V segment lost 4 bases and the J segment 2 bases; nucleotides outside the gene matches: 5. CDR3 region: CASSRGQLNTEAFF. CDR3 bases read: TGCGCCAGCAGCAGGGGACAGCTAAACACTGAA.

This clone occurred many times. The CDR3 end falls 3 residues outside the read, so it is completed with the germline J gene. This chain connects TRBV7-2 to TRBJ1-1; the match to TRBD1 covers 7 bases. Germline values: CDR1 SGHTA, CDR2 FQGNSA. V dropped 4 bases and J dropped 7; count of bases not matched to a gene: 9. The CDR3 has 14 amino acids. The part of the CDR3 DNA that was read is TGTGCCAGCAGCTCCGGACAGGCGGTCGGTGAA. Translation: CASSSGQAVGE. The CDR3 as a whole reads CASSSGQAVGEAFF. Full variable domain (rest looked up from reference TRBV7-2 and TRBJ1-1): GAGVSQSPSNKVTEKGKDVELRCDPISGHTALYWYRQSLGQGLEFLIYFQGNSAPDKSGLPSDRFSAERTGGSVSTLTIQRTQQEDSAVYLCASSSGQAVGEAFFGQGTRLTVV.

Ten or more counts support this clone. The read ends 3 residues early relative to the CDR3; the germline J gene fills the gap. V usage is TRBV5-1 and J usage is TRBJ2-1; TRBD2 aligns across 9 bases. In germline, CDR1 is SGHRS, CDR2 YFSETQ. The CDR3 has 16 amino acids. Unmatched junction bases numbered 8, after V lost 2 bases and J lost 5 bases. CDR3 bases read: TGCGCCAGCAGCTTCGGAGGGAGCGGGGGGAACAATGAG. Protein product: CASSFGGSGGNNE. The whole CDR3 protein is CASSFGGSGGNNEQFF.

This clone has at least ten counts. The CDR3 is cut off 3 residues early in the read; its end comes from the germline J gene. The chain has TRBV6-2 or TRBV6-3 and TRBJ2-7; 7 positions match TRBD2. CDR1 is MNHEY, CDR2 SVGEGT, per germline. The CDR3 has 16 amino acids. V dropped 5 bases and J dropped 5; count of bases not matched to a gene: 15. Incomplete CDR3 DNA: TGTGCCAGCAGTCGACAAGCGGGACTGGGGATGGACGAG. Its protein is CASSRQAGLGMDE. In full, the CDR3 reads CASSRQAGLGMDEQYF.

On this clone itself: Sequencing ends 3 residues short of the CDR3 end; the germline J gene provides the rest. The chain couples TRBV2 to TRBJ2-3, with TRBD1 matching 8 bases. CDR1 SNHLY and CDR2 FYNNEI come from the germline V gene. The CDR3 extends over 14 amino acids. The ends lost 5 bases at V and 1 base at J; junction bases unmatched: 2. Partial CDR3 DNA: TGTGCCAGCAGTTCGGACAGGGGCACAGATACG. Translating gives CASSSDRGTDT. The whole CDR3 protein is CASSSDRGTDTQYF.

Ten or more counts support this clone. The read finishes 3 residues shy of the CDR3 end, and the germline J gene is used to complete it. J is TRBJ2-7 and V is TRBV3-1 (or the pseudogene TRBV3-2); D is unclear. Germline CDR1 and CDR2: LGHDT and YNNKEL (reference sequence). The CDR3 has 15 residues. V was cut by 2 bases and J by 0 bases, with 11 bases left in between. The sequenced CDR3 bases are TGTGCCAGCAGCCAAAGGTACCCGAGCTCCTACGAG. The encoded protein is CASSQRYPSSYE. The whole CDR3 region reads CASSQRYPSSYEQYF.

This clone has at least ten counts. The CDR3 goes on 3 residues after the read ends, and that part is filled in from the germline J gene. The sample has other DNA sequences that encode this CDR3 too. The chain is built from TRBV18 and TRBJ1-3; possible D gene TRBD1, 6 bases. Germline-derived CDR1 and CDR2 are KGHSH and LQKENI. CDR3 length: 15 amino acids. Trimming stripped 2 bases from V and 2 bases from J, with 10 bases between. The CDR3 loop is CASSPGRQAGNTIYF. CDR3 DNA (partial): TGTGCCAGCTCACCAGGTAGACAGGCTGGAAACACC. The full variable domain, with the rest looked up from reference TRBV18 and TRBJ1-3, is NAGVMQNPRHLVRRRGQEARLRCSPMKGHSHVYWYRQLPEEGLKFMVYLQKENIIDESGMPKERFSAEFPKEGPSILRIQQVVRGDSAAYFCASSPGRQAGNTIYFGEGSWLTVV.

Ten or more counts support this clone. The read is 3 residues too short to cover the CDR3 end, so that end is filled in from the germline J gene. The gene calls are TRBV6-2 or TRBV6-3 and TRBJ2-3; D is perhaps TRBD1 (6 bases). This CDR3 region has 14 residues. V lost 5 bases, J lost 1 base, and 10 bases lay in between. The germline V gene has CDR1 MNHEY and CDR2 SVGEGT. CDR3 protein: CASSPGTRTDTQYF. Partial CDR3 DNA: TGTGCCAGCAGTCCCGGGACACGCACAGATACG.

This clone occurred many times. From the germline J gene comes the end of the CDR3, since the read stops 3 residues before it. The gene calls are TRBV14 and TRBJ1-1; possible D gene TRBD1, 6 bases. The CDR3 extends over 17 amino acids. CDR1 is SGHDN, CDR2 FVKESK, per germline. V dropped 1 base and J dropped 2 bases, with 17 bases sitting between them. Here the CDR3 reads CASSQGLGTTLNTEAFF. The DNA read from the CDR3 is TGTGCCAGCAGCCAAGGCCTCGGGACAACCTTAAACACTGAA.

This clone was seen repeatedly, ten times or more. The read halts 3 residues ahead of the CDR3 end, with the missing end drawn from the germline J gene. The chain joins TRBV5-1 to TRBJ2-2, with TRBD1 matching 7 bases. Germline assignment: CDR1 SGHRS and CDR2 YFSETQ. The CDR3 has 15 residues. The junction had 5 bases not matched to a gene; V was cut back by 5 bases and J by 1 base. CDR3 DNA, as far as it was read: TGCGCCAGCAGGTCGACAGGGATGAACACCGGGGAG. Its protein product is CASRSTGMNTGE. The entire CDR3 reads CASRSTGMNTGELFF.

This clone was counted ten times or more. The read ends 3 residues early relative to the CDR3; the germline J gene fills the gap. The chain is built from TRBV28 and TRBJ2-1, with 9 bases identical to TRBD2. J gave up 4 bases and V 7 bases, and 14 bases lay outside the gene matches. CDR1 and CDR2 (germline): MDHEN, SYDVKM. There are 17 residues in the CDR3. Here the CDR3 reads CASTGWGTSPPYNEQFF. Incomplete CDR3 DNA: TGTGCCAGCACCGGGTGGGGGACTAGCCCTCCGTACAATGAG.

This clone was seen many times. The CDR3 end lies 3 residues beyond the end of the read and is filled in from the germline J gene. The chain links TRBV20-1 to TRBJ1-1, with 10 bases lining up with TRBD1. The germline V gene encodes CDR1 DFQATT and CDR2 SNEGSKA (reference sequence). CDR3 size: 13 residues. V lost 6 bases, J lost 4 bases, and 5 bases stayed unmatched. The CDR3 region is CSARQGAGTEAFF. The covered CDR3 bases are TGCAGTGCACGACAGGGGGCGGGCACTGAA.